These T cell receptor beta chains were read from a single sample in a study of shared clonotypes between healthy human individuals. Using immunoSEQ multiplex PCR, the repertoire was profiled, and TCRdb retains in-frame clones only, with some absent. The sample lists about 2.2 million clones, 85% to 95% seen once, with about 1.8% in the top ten. The source material was naive CD8+ T cells from PBMCs. The source of these receptors is a man in his late teens or twenties in good health. Some clones in this sample may be carry-over from other donors' samples. The CDR3 runs from the conserved cysteine through the conserved F or W. Each record gives: V gene, J gene, clone size, D gene, CDR3 DNA, CDR3 protein. D genes are given only for firm matches. Some rows have no size entry. The others give once, few or many, or a class for an expanded clone.

TRBV4-2	TRBJ2-7	few	.	TGTGCCAGCAGCCAAGATGCCTGGAGCCGATACGAGCAGTACTTC	CASSQDAWSRYEQYF
TRBV14	TRBJ1-2	once	.	TGTGCCAGCAGCCAAACGGGACTGACGAACTATGGCTACACCTTC	CASSQTGLTNYGYTF
TRBV4-1	TRBJ2-5	once	.	TGCGCCAGCAGCCAATACGGCGGGGCCGGGGAGGAGACCCAGTACTTC	CASSQYGGAGEETQYF
TRBV5-1	TRBJ2-7	.	TRBD2	TGCGCCAGCAGCTTGTCTGCGGGAGGGCTCGCCTACGAGCAGTACTTC	CASSLSAGGLAYEQYF
TRBV27	TRBJ1-2	.	.	TGTGCCAGCAGTGGGCAGGGGTACTATGGCTACACCTTC	CASSGQGYYGYTF
TRBV9	TRBJ2-1	.	.	TGTGCCAGCAGCGGAACAGGGAGGGGTGAGCAGTTCTTC	CASSGTGRGEQFF
TRBV14	TRBJ2-1	.	.	TGTGCCAGCAGCCAACGGCGGGTCTACAATGAGCAGTTCTTC	CASSQRRVYNEQFF
TRBV23-1	TRBJ2-2	.	.	TGCGCCAGCAGCGGGGGGCGGGAGAAGATCGGGGAGCTGTTTTTT	CASSGGREKIGELFF
TRBV9	TRBJ2-7	.	.	TGTGCCAGCAGCGCGATGGGGGCACGCCCAGACGAGCAGTACTTC	CASSAMGARPDEQYF
TRBV19	TRBJ2-1	few	.	TGTGCCAGTAGTATGCTCTACGGGACAAGGATTTACAATGAGCAGTTCTTC	CASSMLYGTRIYNEQFF
TRBV6-5	TRBJ2-7	.	TRBD2	TGTGCCAGCTTCGGGAGCGGGAGCTCCTACGAGCAGTACTTC	CASFGSGSSYEQYF
TRBV4-1	TRBJ2-7	.	.	TGCGCCAGCAGGGACACCTACGAGCAGTACTTC	CASRDTYEQYF
TRBV5-1	TRBJ1-1	.	.	TGCGCCAGCAGCTTACTTGCGTATGGGGGGAGCCACACTGAAGCTTTCTTT	CASSLLAYGGSHTEAFF
TRBV29-1	TRBJ2-1	.	TRBD2	TGCAGCGTCGAGATAGCGGGAGGCCTCAATGAGCAGTTCTTC	CSVEIAGGLNEQFF
TRBV9	TRBJ2-7	.	TRBD2	TGTGCCAGCAGCGACGGGGCCGGGACTAGCGGACTCTACGAGCAGTACTTC	CASSDGAGTSGLYEQYF
TRBV5-1	TRBJ2-1	.	.	TGCGCCAGCAGCTTGGGGCCTAGCTCCTACAATGAGCAGTTCTTC	CASSLGPSSYNEQFF
TRBV6-5	TRBJ1-2	.	.	TGTGCCAGCAGGATGGGCGCGGGCGGGTATGGCTACACCTTC	CASRMGAGGYGYTF
TRBV6-5	TRBJ2-1	.	.	TGTGCCAGCAGTTTACAGCCACCTCCCGCAGAGCAGTTCTTC	CASSLQPPPAEQFF
TRBV28	TRBJ1-1	.	.	TGTGCCAGCAGTATCAGAGACTGGGACACTGAAGCTTTCTTT	CASSIRDWDTEAFF
TRBV9	TRBJ1-1	few	.	TGTGCCAGCAGCGTAGGAGGAGGGGTTGGCACTGAAGCTTTCTTT	CASSVGGGVGTEAFF
TRBV30	TRBJ2-7	.	TRBD1	TGTGCCTGGAGTCGACGGGACAGGGGGCTTTACGAGCAGTACTTC	CAWSRRDRGLYEQYF
TRBV6-5	TRBJ2-3	.	TRBD1	TGTGCCAGCAGTTACGACAGGGCAGATACGCAGTATTTT	CASSYDRADTQYF
TRBV9	TRBJ1-2	.	.	TGTGCCAGCAGCACGAGGGAGGGGAGCTATGGCTACACCTTC	CASSTREGSYGYTF
TRBV28	TRBJ2-1	.	TRBD2	TGTGCCAGCAGTTTATTGGGCGGGAGGTACGACAATGAGCAGTTCTTC	CASSLLGGRYDNEQFF
TRBV27	TRBJ2-1	.	.	TGTGCCAGCAGTTTATATCTCAGGGCGGATGAGCAGTTCTTC	CASSLYLRADEQFF
TRBV11-2	TRBJ2-7	.	TRBD1	TGTGCCAGCAGTCAACCAGGGGGCTACGAGCAGTACTTC	CASSQPGGYEQYF
TRBV29-1	TRBJ1-2	.	TRBD1	TGCAGCGCCCCCGGACAGGGGTATGGCTACACCTTC	CSAPGQGYGYTF
TRBV29-1	TRBJ2-1	.	.	TGCAGCGTTAATAGCGCCCTCAATGAGCAGTTCTTC	CSVNSALNEQFF
TRBV15	TRBJ1-1	.	TRBD1	TGTGCCACCAGCAGTGACAGGGGTGGGAGGCTGAACACTGAAGCTTTCTTT	CATSSDRGGRLNTEAFF
TRBV5-1	TRBJ2-1	.	TRBD2	TGCGCCAGCAGCTTCGGACTAGCGGGCAATGAGCAGTTCTTC	CASSFGLAGNEQFF
TRBV27	TRBJ1-1	.	.	TGTGCCAGCAGTTCCCCATACAGTACTGAAGCTTTCTTT	CASSSPYSTEAFF
TRBV10-3	TRBJ2-3	.	.	TGTGCCATCAGTGACGGATCGGGAGGCACAGATACGCAGTATTTT	CAISDGSGGTDTQYF
TRBV5-4	TRBJ2-1	.	.	TGTGCCAGCAGCTTGGGTAATGAGCAGTTCTTC	CASSLGNEQFF
TRBV19	TRBJ2-1	.	.	TGTGCCAGTAGTATTTTATGGGACGGGCCCAATGAGCAGTTCTTC	CASSILWDGPNEQFF
TRBV11-1	TRBJ1-1	.	.	TGTGCCAGCAGCCCTCTAAACACTGAAGCTTTCTTT	CASSPLNTEAFF
TRBV15	TRBJ2-2	.	.	TGTGCCACCAGCGAAACGGAGTTGATCACCGGGGAGCTGTTTTTT	CATSETELITGELFF
TRBV29-1	TRBJ2-7	.	TRBD2	TGCAGCGTTGAAAAGCGGGAGGGATCCTACGAGCAGTACTTC	CSVEKREGSYEQYF
TRBV2	TRBJ2-7	once	TRBD1	TGTGCCAGCAGTGAAGATAGGGACAGGCCCAACTACGAGCAGTACTTC	CASSEDRDRPNYEQYF
TRBV29-1	TRBJ1-2	few	.	TGCAGCGTTGTATCCGCGGCAACCTCCTATGGCTACACCTTC	CSVVSAATSYGYTF
TRBV11-2	TRBJ2-5	once	.	TGTGCCAGCAGCTTAGAGTATTCGGCGTACCAAGAGACCCAGTACTTC	CASSLEYSAYQETQYF
TRBV7-6	TRBJ2-3	.	TRBD2	TGTGCCAGCAGCTTCACTAGCGGGGGCACAGATACGCAGTATTTT	CASSFTSGGTDTQYF
TRBV18	TRBJ2-1	.	.	TGTGCCAGCTCACCACCGGGTGGGGGTACCTACAATGAGCAGTTCTTC	CASSPPGGGTYNEQFF
TRBV27	TRBJ2-7	once	TRBD1	TGTGCCAGCAGTCCTCCGGGACAGGTTTCCTACGAGCAGTACTTC	CASSPPGQVSYEQYF
TRBV4-1	TRBJ2-2	once	.	TGCGCCAGCAGCCAAGACAGGGTCGCCGGGGAGCTGTTTTTT	CASSQDRVAGELFF
TRBV10-2	TRBJ1-2	.	.	TGCGCCAGCAGTGAGTCGGGACTCCGGGCGGAGGGCTACACCTTC	CASSESGLRAEGYTF
TRBV11-2	TRBJ1-3	.	.	TGTGCCAGCAGCTTAACCTCTGGAAACACCATATATTTT	CASSLTSGNTIYF
TRBV27	TRBJ1-1	few	.	TGTGCCAGCAGTTTAATACAGGCAACTGAAGCTTTCTTT	CASSLIQATEAFF
TRBV6-5	TRBJ2-7	.	TRBD1	TGTGCCAGCAGGTACCACCCCGGGACAGGGTCCTACGAGCAGTACTTC	CASRYHPGTGSYEQYF
TRBV28	TRBJ2-3	.	.	TGTGCCAGCAGAACCAACCCCGGGTGGGGCACAGATACGCAGTATTTT	CASRTNPGWGTDTQYF
TRBV5-1	TRBJ1-1	.	TRBD1	TGCGCCAGCAGCTTCACAGGGGGTCTGAACACTGAAGCTTTCTTT	CASSFTGGLNTEAFF
TRBV5-5	TRBJ1-1	once	TRBD1	TGTGCCAGCAGCTCGACAGGGGCCACTGAAGCTTTCTTT	CASSSTGATEAFF
TRBV27	TRBJ2-1	.	.	TGTGCCAGCAGTTTGACAGCGAGGTGGTCAGTTTACAATGAGCAGTTCTTC	CASSLTARWSVYNEQFF
TRBV7-2	TRBJ2-3	.	.	TGTGCCAGCAGCTCTATAGGTTGGGGGACCCAGGGTACGCAGTATTTT	CASSSIGWGTQGTQYF
TRBV7-9	TRBJ2-1	.	TRBD1	TGTGCCAGCAGCCCGAACAGGGGCCTGTACAATGAGCAGTTCTTC	CASSPNRGLYNEQFF
TRBV4-3	TRBJ2-3	.	.	TGCGCCAGCAGCCAAGATCTAGAGAGCACAGATACGCAGTATTTT	CASSQDLESTDTQYF